The present T cell receptor beta chain was sequenced within a study of cytomegalovirus exposure and HLA in healthy donors. The sample holds a few counts of this clone. 60 Vbeta and 13 Jbeta primers were used in PCR. The protocol was immunoSEQ multiplex PCR, while the TCRdb copy is restricted to in-frame clones and leaves out a portion. The sample holds about 120,000 clones, about three quarters seen once. Germline loops: CDR1 SNHLY, CDR2 FYNNEI. This CDR3 is 12 amino acids long. Trimming pared 4 bases from V and 3 bases from J, leaving 5 bases between. V and J are TRBV2 and TRBJ2-3; D perhaps matches TRBD2 (5 bases). This TCR derives from a woman aged 40 to 55 in good health and CMV-seropositive. Sequencing used PBMCs. The CDR3 sequence: CASSGETDTQYF. In DNA form, the CDR3 reads TGTGCCAGCAGTGGGGAGACAGATACGCAGTATTTT.